This T cell receptor beta chain derives from a study of blood T cell repertoires in COVID-19. Looking at the study overall: Spain, Italy and the United States supplied samples that represented acute and convalescent COVID-19. T cells, B-cell-depleted T cells, or PBMCs provided the cDNA or gDNA that served as material.

V lost 8 bases to trimming and J lost 4 bases, with 11 bases between them. This CDR3 contains 12 residues. Original handling: Reference gene primer amplification gave nucleated cell count estimates. Assay: immunoSEQ multiplex PCR; the TCRdb copy retains only in-frame clones and omits some. V and J calls and clone size are as listed in that table; D and trimming were resolved from the DNA. The sample contains 100,000 to 150,000 clones, under 90% of which appear only once. Sequencing was carried out using peripheral blood. The chain uses TRBV12-3 or TRBV12-4 and TRBJ1-2, with D unclear. The TCR sequence derives from an older woman with acute or convalescent COVID-19. Here the CDR3 reads CASGLDSYGYTF. The DNA of the CDR3 is TGTGCCAGCGGACTCGATAGCTATGGCTACACCTTC.